This T cell receptor beta chain was sequenced during a study of shared clonotypes between healthy human individuals. Sequenced by immunoSEQ multiplex PCR; TCRdb stores in-frame clones only, minus some. The sample includes approximately 2,300,000 clones, around 92% of them seen just once. Germline lookup yields CDR1 SGHTS and CDR2 YDEGEE. V dropped 4 bases and J dropped 0 bases, with 7 bases sitting between them. The CDR3 runs to 13 residues. The receptor was isolated from a man younger than 35 in good health. Some clones in this sample may be carry-over from other donors' samples. The sequencing input was naive CD4+ T cells from PBMCs. Regarding subset: CD45RA+ positively selected. V gene TRBV5-8 combines with J gene TRBJ1-1, with D unresolved. As DNA, the CDR3 is TGTGCCAGCAGCCTCCGGATGAACACTGAAGCTTTCTTT. Its translation is CASSLRMNTEAFF.